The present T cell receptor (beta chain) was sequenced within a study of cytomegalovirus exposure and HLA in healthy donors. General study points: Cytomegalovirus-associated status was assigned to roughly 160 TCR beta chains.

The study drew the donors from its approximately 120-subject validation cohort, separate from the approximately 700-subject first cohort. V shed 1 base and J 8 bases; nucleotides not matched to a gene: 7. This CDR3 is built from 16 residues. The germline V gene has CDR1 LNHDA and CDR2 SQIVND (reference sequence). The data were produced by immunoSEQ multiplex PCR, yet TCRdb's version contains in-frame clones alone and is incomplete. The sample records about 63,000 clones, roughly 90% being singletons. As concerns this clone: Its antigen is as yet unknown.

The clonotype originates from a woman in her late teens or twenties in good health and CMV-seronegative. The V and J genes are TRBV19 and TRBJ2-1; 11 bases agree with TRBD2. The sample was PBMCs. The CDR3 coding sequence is TGTGCCAGTAGTATAGCAGTAGCGGGAGGGTTCTATGAGCAGTTCTTC. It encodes CASSIAVAGGFYEQFF.